This T cell receptor (beta chain) was sequenced for a study of cytomegalovirus exposure and HLA in healthy donors. Study-level results: Overall, around 160 TCR beta chains were annotated as cytomegalovirus-associated. At a 0.05 false discovery rate, a later analysis found roughly 17,000 TCR beta sequences to be associated with HLA alleles.

The PCR ran on 60 Vbeta and 13 Jbeta primers. Sequencing was performed with immunoSEQ multiplex PCR; in TCRdb, only in-frame clones are kept and a portion is missing. This sample has approximately 100,000 clones, with about 80% found just once. Comments on this clone: Its antigen remains unidentified.

V was pared by 3 bases and J by 2 bases, with 4 bases of the junction left unmatched. In germline, CDR1 is SGDLS, CDR2 YYNGEE. This CDR3 is built from 14 residues. The rearrangement joins TRBV9 to TRBJ1-2; 7 bases are a match to TRBD1. The TCR sequence derives from a human donor in good health. Material for sequencing was PBMCs. DNA of the CDR3: TGTGCCAGCAGCGCCCGGACAGGAAACTATGGCTACACCTTC. It specifies CASSARTGNYGYTF.